This T cell receptor (beta chain) was found in a study of spatial heterogeneity in lung cancer. Time point given: blood at routine non-recurrence follow-up after resection. This CDR3 has 14 residues. V gave up 5 bases and J gave up 5 bases; unmatched junction bases: 6. TCRdb reprocessed the 5' RACE reads with MiXCR, giving one entry per CDR3 protein. The table has 40,000 to 50,000 distinct CDR3 sequences, 10% to 13% seen once. The sequence derives from a female donor with early-stage non-small cell lung cancer. The material was PBMCs, obtained at follow-up. The rearrangement joins TRBV12-3 or TRBV12-4 to TRBJ2-5, with 9 bases lining up with TRBD2. CDR3 nucleotide sequence: TGTGCCAGCAGTCCGCGGGGGGGAGGGGAGACCCAGTACTTC. Translated: CASSPRGGGETQYF.